This is a list of T cell receptor beta chains from one sample in a study of T cells in Graves' hyperthyroidism and ophthalmopathy. A single record per CDR3 protein comes from TCRdb applying MiXCR to the multiplex PCR reads. The data show under 40,000 distinct CDR3 sequences, approximately 50% seen once. The sample was blood. Receptor source: a woman aged 40 to 50 with Graves' ophthalmopathy. CDR3s include the opening cysteine and the closing phenylalanine or tryptophan. The D gene is left open where the match is weak. Clone size appears in some rows only: once, few, many, or a class for an expanded clone.

CDR3: CASKIEAANEKLFF
DNA: TGTGCCAGTAAGATCGAGGCGGCTAATGAAAAACTGTTTTTT
V: TRBV19
J: TRBJ1-4
size: many
D: .

CDR3: CASSISGGGGGRSYTF
DNA: TGTGCCAGTAGTATTTCCGGGGGAGGGGGAGGTAGGAGCTACACCTTC
V: TRBV19
J: TRBJ1-2
size: .
D: .

CDR3: CASNQRYQGRARNTLYF
DNA: TGCGCCAGCAACCAAAGGTACCAGGGGCGTGCTAGAAACACCCTATATTTT
V: TRBV4-3
J: TRBJ1-3
size: .
D: .

CDR3: CASSERDGSNQPQHF
DNA: TGTGCCAGCTCTGAACGGGACGGCAGCAATCAGCCCCAGCATTTT
V: TRBV18
J: TRBJ1-5
size: few
D: .

CDR3: CAISEGREGQPQHF
DNA: TGTGCCATCAGTGAGGGCAGGGAGGGTCAGCCCCAGCATTTT
V: TRBV10-3
J: TRBJ1-5
size: medium-sized
D: .

CDR3: CASWESTDTQYF
DNA: TGCGCCAGTTGGGAGAGCACAGATACGCAGTATTTT
V: TRBV5-1
J: TRBJ2-3
size: medium-sized
D: .

CDR3: CASSWDRGSYEQYF
DNA: TGTGCCAGCAGTTGGGACAGGGGCTCCTACGAGCAGTACTTC
V: TRBV6-5
J: TRBJ2-7
size: .
D: TRBD1

CDR3: CASSPTGKTLGAFF
DNA: TGTGCCAGCTCACCGACAGGGAAAACGTTGGGAGCTTTCTTT
V: TRBV18
J: TRBJ1-1
size: few
D: TRBD1

CDR3: CAGPRDEQFF
DNA: TGTGCCGGTCCCAGGGATGAGCAGTTCTTC
V: TRBV10-3
J: TRBJ2-1
size: .
D: .

CDR3: CSASRGENFNTEAFF
DNA: TGCAGTGCCAGCAGGGGCGAAAATTTCAACACTGAAGCTTTCTTT
V: TRBV20-1
J: TRBJ1-1
size: .
D: .

CDR3: CASSTHTGGLFF
DNA: TGTGCCAGTAGTACACACACCGGGGGGCTGTTTTTT
V: TRBV19
J: TRBJ2-2
size: many
D: .

CDR3: CASHRGQETQYF
DNA: TGTGCCAGCCACAGGGGGCAAGAGACCCAGTACTTC
V: TRBV7-6
J: TRBJ2-5
size: .
D: TRBD1

CDR3: CSARTSGGAGTQYF
DNA: TGCAGTGCAAGGACTAGCGGGGGGGCCGGTACGCAGTATTTT
V: TRBV20-1
J: TRBJ2-3
size: .
D: TRBD2

CDR3: CASSLSGGASDTQYF
DNA: TGTGCCAGCAGCTTAAGCGGGGGGGCATCTGATACGCAGTATTTT
V: TRBV2
J: TRBJ2-3
size: .
D: TRBD2

CDR3: CASRGRDTSTEKLFF
DNA: TGTGCCAGCAGGGGAAGGGACACCTCAACTGAAAAACTGTTTTTT
V: TRBV6-5
J: TRBJ1-4
size: many
D: .

CDR3: CSARSTGGLFF
DNA: TGCAGTGCTAGGTCCACAGGGGGACTGTTTTTT
V: TRBV20-1
J: TRBJ1-4
size: .
D: TRBD1

CDR3: CASRQPGQGAGYTF
DNA: TGTGCCAGCAGACAACCGGGACAGGGGGCTGGCTACACCTTC
V: TRBV6-2/TRBV6-3
J: TRBJ1-2
size: many
D: TRBD1

CDR3: CASSYGQGNTEAFF
DNA: TGTGCCAGCAGTTATGGACAGGGGAACACTGAAGCTTTCTTT
V: TRBV5-5
J: TRBJ1-1
size: .
D: TRBD1

CDR3: CAISVGQGAVQPQHF
DNA: TGTGCCATCAGTGTCGGACAGGGGGCTGTTCAGCCCCAGCATTTT
V: TRBV10-3
J: TRBJ1-5
size: .
D: TRBD1

CDR3: CASRPPGGSDEQYF
DNA: TGTGCCAGCAGACCTCCGGGAGGGTCCGATGAGCAGTATTTT
V: TRBV12-3/TRBV12-4
J: TRBJ2-3
size: .
D: TRBD2

CDR3: CSATRGLVQETQHF
DNA: TGCAGTGCTACCCGGGGACTAGTTCAAGAGACCCAGCATTTT
V: TRBV20-1
J: TRBJ1-5
size: .
D: .

CDR3: CASSLFVDGGETQYF
DNA: TGTGCCAGCAGCTTATTTGTAGACGGGGGGGAGACCCAGTACTTC
V: TRBV7-3
J: TRBJ2-5
size: many
D: TRBD2

CDR3: CASSSSRTLNTGELFF
DNA: TGTGCGAGCAGCTCATCCAGGACACTGAATACAGGGGAGCTGTTTTTT
V: TRBV7-6
J: TRBJ2-2
size: once
D: .

CDR3: CASSYDRGYEAFF
DNA: TGTGCCAGCAGTTACGACAGGGGGTATGAAGCTTTCTTT
V: TRBV6-6
J: TRBJ1-1
size: many
D: TRBD1

CDR3: CASSQGQGEYSNEQFF
DNA: TGTGCCAGCAGCCAAGGGCAGGGTGAATATTCCAATGAGCAGTTCTTC
V: TRBV4-2
J: TRBJ2-1
size: many
D: .

CDR3: CASRAFAGDETQYF
DNA: TGCGCCAGCCGTGCGTTCGCGGGAGATGAGACCCAGTACTTC
V: TRBV5-1
J: TRBJ2-5
size: many
D: TRBD2

CDR3: CASLRIAGQYNEQFF
DNA: TGTGCCAGCTTGCGGATAGCGGGCCAATACAATGAGCAGTTCTTC
V: TRBV19
J: TRBJ2-1
size: many
D: TRBD2

CDR3: CASSDEDRVLAYEQYF
DNA: TGTGCCAGCAGCGATGAGGACAGGGTGCTAGCCTACGAGCAGTACTTC
V: TRBV6-1
J: TRBJ2-7
size: many
D: TRBD1

CDR3: CASSLGNTLF
DNA: TGCGCCAGCAGCTTAGGTAACACCCTTTTT
V: TRBV5-1
J: TRBJ2-2
size: .
D: .

CDR3: CASSLVWDRETQYF
DNA: TGTGCCAGCAGCTTAGTGTGGGACAGGGAGACCCAGTACTTC
V: TRBV11-1
J: TRBJ2-5
size: .
D: TRBD1

CDR3: CASSQGQGRAGNTIYF
DNA: TGTGCCAGCAGCCAGGGACAGGGGCGTGCTGGAAACACCATATATTTT
V: TRBV7-2
J: TRBJ1-3
size: few
D: TRBD1

CDR3: CASSEVVSGNAIYF
DNA: TGTGCCAGCAGTGAGGTCGTGTCTGGAAACGCCATATATTTT
V: TRBV2
J: TRBJ1-3
size: many
D: .

CDR3: CASSKTSSGRANVLTF
DNA: TGTGCCAGCAGCAAGACTAGTAGCGGGAGGGCCAACGTCCTGACTTTC
V: TRBV6-5
J: TRBJ2-6
size: .
D: TRBD2

CDR3: CASSATSGGRETQYF
DNA: TGCGCCAGCAGCGCGACTAGCGGGGGACGGGAGACCCAGTACTTC
V: TRBV4-1
J: TRBJ2-5
size: many
D: TRBD2

CDR3: CASSQGRASGEETQYF
DNA: TGCGCCAGCAGCCAAGGCCGCGCTAGCGGGGAGGAGACCCAGTACTTC
V: TRBV4-3
J: TRBJ2-5
size: many
D: TRBD2

CDR3: CASSPGTGGFEQYF
DNA: TGTGCCAGCAGCCCAGGGACAGGGGGCTTCGAGCAGTACTTC
V: TRBV7-9
J: TRBJ2-7
size: .
D: TRBD1

CDR3: CASSPGLAGLSDTQYF
DNA: TGCGCCAGCAGCCCGGGACTAGCGGGACTCTCAGATACGCAGTATTTT
V: TRBV5-1
J: TRBJ2-3
size: .
D: TRBD2

CDR3: CASSLARGRGTEAFF
DNA: TGCGCCAGCAGCTTGGCCAGGGGGCGAGGTACTGAAGCTTTCTTT
V: TRBV5-1
J: TRBJ1-1
size: many
D: TRBD1

CDR3: CASSLATAGGRTGELFF
DNA: TGTGCCAGCAGCTTGGCCACAGCGGGGGGACGGACCGGGGAGCTGTTTTTT
V: TRBV5-6
J: TRBJ2-2
size: many
D: TRBD2

CDR3: CSAPDHGGRSYNEQFF
DNA: TGCAGTGCTCCAGATCACGGCGGTCGCTCCTACAATGAGCAGTTCTTC
V: TRBV20-1
J: TRBJ2-1
size: .
D: .

CDR3: CASSSQLMVAGVSDTGELFF
DNA: TGTGCCAGCAGCTCCCAATTGATGGTAGCGGGAGTAAGCGACACCGGGGAGCTGTTTTTT
V: TRBV13
J: TRBJ2-2
size: many
D: TRBD2

CDR3: CASSLDRGEKLFF
DNA: TGTGCCAGCAGCTTGGACAGGGGTGAAAAACTGTTTTTT
V: TRBV7-7
J: TRBJ1-4
size: medium-sized
D: TRBD1

CDR3: CASSQDAREWHTQYF
DNA: TGTGCCAGCAGCCAAGACGCGCGGGAGTGGCATACGCAGTATTTT
V: TRBV14
J: TRBJ2-3
size: .
D: TRBD2

CDR3: CASSPSGIPYNEQFF
DNA: TGTGCCAGCAGCCCCTCGGGGATCCCATACAATGAGCAGTTCTTC
V: TRBV6-5
J: TRBJ2-1
size: .
D: .

CDR3: CASRTPGARYEQYF
DNA: TGTGCCAGCAGGACCCCAGGGGCGCGCTACGAGCAGTACTTC
V: TRBV7-9
J: TRBJ2-7
size: .
D: .

CDR3: CATSIPETEKNEKLFF
DNA: TGTGCCACCAGCATACCTGAGACAGAGAAAAATGAAAAACTGTTTTTT
V: TRBV15
J: TRBJ1-4
size: many
D: .

CDR3: CASSLGTGGNIQYF
DNA: TGTGCCAGCAGTTTGGGGACAGGGGGAAACATTCAGTACTTC
V: TRBV12-3/TRBV12-4
J: TRBJ2-4
size: many
D: TRBD1

CDR3: CASTNRGTGGTDTQYF
DNA: TGTGCCAGCACAAACAGAGGGACAGGGGGAACAGATACGCAGTATTTT
V: TRBV6-2/TRBV6-3
J: TRBJ2-3
size: many
D: TRBD1

CDR3: CASSLLVGGGLPCWEQYF
DNA: TGTGCCAGTAGTCTGCTCGTTGGGGGTGGACTACCTTGCTGGGAGCAGTACTTC
V: TRBV19
J: TRBJ2-7
size: once
D: .

CDR3: CASSLVGEKLFF
DNA: TGTGCCAGCAGCTTAGTAGGTGAAAAACTGTTTTTT
V: TRBV7-6
J: TRBJ1-4
size: .
D: .

CDR3: CASSIWGRDNSPLHF
DNA: TGTGCCAGTAGTATCTGGGGGAGAGATAATTCACCCCTCCACTTT
V: TRBV19
J: TRBJ1-6
size: .
D: .

CDR3: CASIYLCSAESSGANVLTF
DNA: .
V: TRBV25-1
J: TRBJ2-6
size: .
D: .

CDR3: CASSARTGTDLYGYTF
DNA: TGCGCCAGCAGTGCTAGGACCGGGACCGATCTCTATGGCTACACCTTC
V: TRBV10-2
J: TRBJ1-2
size: medium-sized
D: .

CDR3: CATSSRDGAEETQYF
DNA: TGTGCCACCAGCTCCCGGGACGGGGCTGAAGAGACCCAGTACTTC
V: TRBV15
J: TRBJ2-5
size: .
D: .

CDR3: CATSLSSYNEQFF
DNA: TGTGCCACCAGTCTTAGCTCCTACAATGAGCAGTTCTTC
V: TRBV19
J: TRBJ2-1
size: medium-sized
D: .